The clone carrying this T cell receptor beta chain was observed at least ten times. These data come from a study of read filtering for tumor transcriptome and immune sequencing. The library was built from about 400 ng RNA with molecular barcoded adaptors for alpha/delta and beta/gamma chains. TCRdb passed the reads through MiXCR, listing each CDR3 protein once. The sample shows about 86,000 distinct CDR3 sequences, more than 9% of them seen only once. Every patient had bone marrow sampled while the disease was active. The CDR3 runs to 15 residues. J lost 7 bases, V lost 2 bases, and 5 bases had no gene match.

This chain joins TRBV12-3 or TRBV12-4 and TRBJ1-6, with 7 bases fitting TRBD1. The receptor was derived from a donor aged 40 or over with multiple myeloma. The specimen was a population of CD138-negative cells sorted from bone marrow. CDR3 bases: TGTGCCAGCAGTTTAAGGGACAGAGAAAATTCACCCCTCCACTTT. This gives the protein CASSLRDRENSPLHF.